Listed below are T cell receptor beta chains from one sample, sequenced in a study of blood T cell repertoires in COVID-19. Generated by immunoSEQ multiplex PCR, the TCRdb table keeps only in-frame clones and is missing some. The sample consists of fewer than 60,000 clones, about 85% of them appearing once. Sequenced material: peripheral blood. Every receptor here comes from a human donor with acute or convalescent COVID-19. The donor label of this sample is uncertain. Both conserved end residues are part of each CDR3. Each record gives: J gene, V gene, D gene, clone size, CDR3 DNA, CDR3 protein. A D gene is named only where the DNA matches it firmly. For some rows the clone size is stated as once, few or many, or as a class when expanded; others skip it.

j_gene: TRBJ2-2
v_gene: TRBV2
d_gene: TRBD2
abundance: few
CDR3nt: TGTGCCAGCAAGGGACTAGCTTCCACCGGGGAGCTGTTTTTT
CDR3aa: CASKGLASTGELFF

j_gene: TRBJ2-1
v_gene: TRBV19
d_gene: TRBD2
abundance: NA
CDR3nt: TGTGCCAGTAGTTCTAGACTAGCGGGACCAAATGAGCAGTTCTTC
CDR3aa: CASSSRLAGPNEQFF

j_gene: TRBJ1-6
v_gene: TRBV19
d_gene: TRBD1
abundance: NA
CDR3nt: TGTGCCAGTAGTGTACAGGGGGCGCTTAGTTCACCCCTCCACTTT
CDR3aa: CASSVQGALSSPLHF

j_gene: TRBJ2-1
v_gene: TRBV30
d_gene: NA
abundance: NA
CDR3nt: TGTGCCTGGAGTGTAGGGGGTTACAATGAGCAGTTCTTC
CDR3aa: CAWSVGGYNEQFF

j_gene: TRBJ1-4
v_gene: TRBV15
d_gene: TRBD1
abundance: few
CDR3nt: TGTGCCACCAGCAGCTTAGGGACAGGGGGTAGTGAAAAACTGTTTTTT
CDR3aa: CATSSLGTGGSEKLFF

j_gene: TRBJ2-2
v_gene: TRBV7-3
d_gene: TRBD2
abundance: NA
CDR3nt: TGTGCCAGCAGCAAATGGACTAGCGGGAACACCGGGGAGCTGTTTTTT
CDR3aa: CASSKWTSGNTGELFF

j_gene: TRBJ2-5
v_gene: TRBV29-1
d_gene: NA
abundance: NA
CDR3nt: TGCAGCGTTGCCGGACAGTTCCAAGAGACCCAGTACTTC
CDR3aa: CSVAGQFQETQYF

j_gene: TRBJ1-5
v_gene: TRBV2
d_gene: TRBD1
abundance: NA
CDR3nt: TGTGCCAGCAGTGAAAGGGACAGGGGACAGCCCCAGCATTTT
CDR3aa: CASSERDRGQPQHF

j_gene: TRBJ1-3
v_gene: TRBV19
d_gene: NA
abundance: NA
CDR3nt: TGTGCCAGTACCTCCCGTCCCGGAGACTCTGGAAACACCATATATTTT
CDR3aa: CASTSRPGDSGNTIYF

j_gene: TRBJ1-4
v_gene: TRBV19
d_gene: NA
abundance: once
CDR3nt: TGTGCCACCCGTCGCGGGGCAACTAATGAAAAACTGTTTTTT
CDR3aa: CATRRGATNEKLFF

j_gene: TRBJ1-4
v_gene: TRBV7-7
d_gene: NA
abundance: NA
CDR3nt: TGTGCTAGCAGCCCCACGGGGGGCCGAGAAAAACTGTTTTTT
CDR3aa: CASSPTGGREKLFF

j_gene: TRBJ1-2
v_gene: TRBV6-6
d_gene: TRBD1
abundance: NA
CDR3nt: TGTGCCAGCACTATGGGGGGACAGGGAGCCTATGGCTACACCTTC
CDR3aa: CASTMGGQGAYGYTF

j_gene: TRBJ1-1
v_gene: TRBV29-1
d_gene: NA
abundance: few
CDR3nt: TGCAGCGTTGAAGAGCAGCAGGCCTTGATGGCTTTCTTT
CDR3aa: CSVEEQQALMAFF

j_gene: TRBJ2-1
v_gene: TRBV19
d_gene: NA
abundance: NA
CDR3nt: TGTGCCAGTAGTCCCCCCGGGGATAGGTCCTACAATGAGCAGTTCTTC
CDR3aa: CASSPPGDRSYNEQFF